This T cell receptor (beta chain) was observed in a study of blood T cell repertoires in COVID-19. Study at large: There were acute and convalescent COVID-19 samples, and they came from the United States, Italy and Spain. T cells, B-cell-depleted T cells, or PBMCs provided the cDNA or gDNA that served as material.

Germline V gene sequence: CDR1 SSHAT, CDR2 FNYEAQ (reference sequence). The CDR3 spans 13 residues. In the study's own analysis: Reference gene primer amplification in the assay estimated nucleated cell counts. Sequencing was performed with immunoSEQ multiplex PCR; in TCRdb, only in-frame clones are kept and a portion is missing. V and J calls and clone size follow that table, whereas D and trimming were derived from the DNA. The sample lists about 120,000 clones; around four fifths were seen once. Turning to this clone: Relative to the germline gene, one junction end is altered; a read error may explain this.

The sequenced sample consisted of peripheral blood. The gene calls are TRBV7-7 and TRBJ1-1, with TRBD1 matching 7 bases. The origin of this receptor is a man aged 30-40 years with acute or convalescent COVID-19. The CDR3 nucleotides read TGTGCTAGCAGCCGGGACAGCCTCACTGAAGCTTTCTTT. Its protein product is CASSRDSLTEAFF.